What follows are 16 T cell receptor beta chains derived from one specimen sequenced in a study of beta chain features in type 1 diabetes. TCRB transcripts that were expressed got sequenced, as all of the isolated RNA had been reverse transcribed. TCRdb keeps only in-frame clones here, not all; method: immunoSEQ multiplex PCR. The sample includes about 450,000 clones, roughly 10% of them seen just once. Sequencing was performed on naive CD4+ T cells from blood. These receptors were obtained from a woman aged 18-29 years in good health.

The rearrangement joins TRBV5-4 to TRBJ2-5, with TRBD2 matching 10 bases. The CDR3 is 16 residues long. The germline V gene has CDR1 SGHNT and CDR2 YYREEE (reference sequence). After removal of 4 bases from V and 8 bases from J, the junction contained 14 bases not matched to a gene. The CDR3 is CASSILAGGTSDTQYF. In nucleotides, the CDR3 is TGTGCCAGCAGCATCCTTGCCGGAGGGACTAGCGACACCCAGTACTTC.

V is TRBV7-2 and J is TRBJ2-1; no reliable D call. Per germline, CDR1 SGHTA and CDR2 FQGNSA. The CDR3 loop spans 13 amino acids. V was clipped by 0 bases and J by 6 bases, with 6 bases between them. CDR3 amino acids: CASSLAPVNEQFF. CDR3 sequence (DNA): TGTGCCAGCAGCTTAGCCCCGGTCAATGAGCAGTTCTTC.

This clone was picked up a small number of times. V is TRBV15 and J is TRBJ2-7; 9 bases are a match to TRBD1. The CDR3 extends over 13 amino acids. With V trimmed by 5 bases and J by 5 bases, 4 bases remained unmatched. CDR1 is LNHNV and CDR2 is YYDKDF in the germline V gene (reference sequence). The CDR3 coding sequence is TGTGCCACCAGCCGGGACAGGGTTAACGAGCAGTACGTC. Translation: CATSRDRVNEQYV.

The chain joins TRBV4-2 to TRBJ2-3; 16 bases map to TRBD2. CDR3 length: 15 residues. Germline loops: CDR1 LGHNA, CDR2 YNFKEQ. V lost 9 bases and J lost 11; bases outside the gene matches: 11. CDR3 residues: CASTTGTSGRALQYF. DNA of the CDR3: TGTGCCAGTACCACCGGGACTAGCGGGAGGGCGCTGCAGTATTTT.

This clone was counted a few times. This chain joins TRBV7-3 and TRBJ2-1; a possible D gene is TRBD2 (5 bases). CDR3 length: 12 residues. Per the germline V gene, CDR1 is SGHTA and CDR2 is FQGTGA. The V end lost 5 bases, the J end lost 9 bases, and 11 bases lay between the germline ends. The CDR3 region is CASSPGRGEQFF. The CDR3 coding sequence is TGTGCCAGCAGCCCCGGACGGGGTGAGCAGTTCTTC.

With respect to this clone: Within the sample, other DNA sequences also encode this same CDR3. This chain links TRBV9 with TRBJ2-2, with D tentatively TRBD2 (6 bases). Germline loops: CDR1 SGDLS, CDR2 YYNGEE. This CDR3 region has 14 residues. The germline V and J ends were trimmed by 3 bases and 4 bases, with 10 bases remaining between them. The CDR3 DNA follows: TGTGCCAGCAGCGCTAGCGTCGGCACCGGGGAGCTGTTTTTT. Its protein is CASSASVGTGELFF.

This clone was picked up a small number of times. This sequence joins TRBV18 and TRBJ1-1; D uncertain. CDR3 length: 13 residues. The germline CDR1 and CDR2 sequences are KGHSH and LQKENI. Deletions cut 4 bases from V and 5 bases from J, with 11 bases between. This chain's CDR3 is CASSRARETEAFF. In DNA form, the CDR3 reads TGTGCCAGCTCACGGGCGAGGGAAACTGAAGCTTTCTTT.

This clone was picked up a small number of times. V gene TRBV28 combines with J gene TRBJ2-3; D might be TRBD1 (5 bases). This CDR3 contains 15 residues. V dropped 3 bases and J dropped 7 bases, with 17 bases sitting between them. Germline CDR1 reads MDHEN; CDR2 reads SYDVKM. CDR3 coding DNA: TGTGCCAGCAGTTTCGCAGGGAATCCTATGAATACGCAGTATTTT. Its translation: CASSFAGNPMNTQYF.

The V call is TRBV6-5, the J call TRBJ2-1, with 8 bases lining up with TRBD1. The CDR3 extends over 15 amino acids. Germline-derived CDR1 and CDR2 are MNHEY and SVGAGI. V lost 6 bases and J lost 6; bases outside the gene matches: 10. The CDR3 DNA is TGTGCCAGCAGCACGGACAGGGCGTTTGTCAATGAGCAGTTCTTC. It codes for CASSTDRAFVNEQFF.

The chain couples TRBV2 to TRBJ2-7; no clear D. V was pared by 4 bases and J by 1 base, with 11 bases between. Germline assignment: CDR1 SNHLY and CDR2 FYNNEI. The CDR3 sequence is 14 residues long. CDR3 residues: CASSAPRVSYEQYV. DNA of the CDR3: TGTGCCAGCAGTGCACCTAGGGTATCCTACGAGCAGTACGTC.

This rearrangement joins TRBV9 to TRBJ1-2; D gene unclear. Looked up from germline, CDR1 is SGDLS and CDR2 is YYNGEE. The CDR3 runs 13 residues. V was shortened by 2 bases and J by 8 bases, with 13 bases between the two germline ends. This CDR3 reads CASSVREVGGYTF. For the CDR3, the DNA is TGTGCCAGCAGCGTTAGGGAGGTAGGGGGCTACACCTTC.

The genes are TRBV18 and TRBJ1-2; the D gene is possibly TRBD1 (5 bases). The CDR3 contains 16 residues. Germline V CDR1 and CDR2: KGHSH, LQKENI. The V end was cut by 3 bases, the J end by 4 bases, with 18 bases between. The CDR3 is CASSPWTTRAGYGYTF. As DNA, the CDR3 is TGTGCCAGCTCACCCTGGACAACAAGGGCTGGCTATGGCTACACCTTC.

The genes are TRBV30 and TRBJ2-7; D is ambiguous. V dropped 1 base and J dropped 1 base, with 11 bases sitting between them. Germline V gives CDR1 GTSNPN, CDR2 SVGIG (reference sequence). The CDR3 sequence is 14 residues long. The CDR3 here is CAWSDSRRSYEQYF. CDR3 coding DNA: TGTGCCTGGAGTGATTCCAGGCGGTCCTACGAGCAGTACTTC. Full variable domain (outside the CDR3, taken from reference TRBV30 and TRBJ2-7): SQTIHQWPATLVQPVGSPLSLECTVEGTSNPNLYWYRQAAGRGLQLLFYSVGIGQISSEVPQNLSASRPQDRQFILSSKKLLLSDSGFYLCAWSDSRRSYEQYFGPGTRLTVT.

The chain combines TRBV4-2 with TRBJ2-1; TRBD2 aligns across 12 bases. Germline CDR1 is LGHNA and CDR2 is YNFKEQ. V shed 0 bases, J shed 5 bases, and the junction held 8 bases outside the gene matches. The CDR3 sequence is 18 residues long. CDR3 nucleotides: TGTGCCAGCAGCCAAGATTTGACTAGCGGGAGAGTGGACAATGAGCAGTTCTTC. Translation: CASSQDLTSGRVDNEQFF.

The rearrangement links TRBV5-4 to TRBJ2-6; D might be TRBD1 or TRBD2, each matching 5 bases. Looked up from germline, CDR1 is SGHNT and CDR2 is YYREEE (reference sequence). This CDR3 region has 15 residues. The V and J ends lost 4 bases and 2 bases respectively, with 10 bases between them. CDR3 sequence: CASSPGGAGANVLTF. The CDR3 bases are TGTGCCAGCAGCCCTGGGGGTGCTGGGGCCAACGTCCTGACTTTC. Using reference TRBV5-4 and TRBJ2-6 for the parts outside the CDR3, the full variable domain is ETGVTQSPTHLIKTRGQQVTLRCSSQSGHNTVSWYQQALGQGPQFIFQYYREEENGRGNFPPRFSGLQFPNYSSELNVNALELDDSALYLCASSPGGAGANVLTFGAGSRLTVL.

The chain recombines TRBV7-2 with TRBJ2-1; the match to TRBD2 covers 8 bases. This CDR3 contains 14 residues. The germline V gene has CDR1 SGHTA and CDR2 FQGNSA. After removal of 5 bases from V and 6 bases from J, the junction contained 6 bases not matched to a gene. The CDR3 nucleotides are TGTGCCAGCAGCGTCACCGGGACTAGCAATGAGCAGTTCTTC. This encodes CASSVTGTSNEQFF. The full variable domain, rest sourced from reference TRBV7-2 and TRBJ2-1, is GAGVSQSPSNKVTEKGKDVELRCDPISGHTALYWYRQSLGQGLEFLIYFQGNSAPDKSGLPSDRFSAERTGGSVSTLTIQRTQQEDSAVYLCASSVTGTSNEQFFGPGTRLTVL.